This TCR beta chain was sequenced in a study of blood T cell repertoires in COVID-19. Per the original data handling: The assay estimated nucleated cells by amplifying reference gene primers. TCRdb's table, derived via immunoSEQ multiplex PCR, lists solely in-frame clones and lacks some. V and J calls and clone size are as listed in that table; D and trimming were resolved from the DNA. The sample contains 140,000 or so clones, 84% of which appear only once. Sample: peripheral blood. The receptor was isolated from a human donor in a cohort sampled during active COVID-19.

In DNA form, the CDR3 reads TGTGCCAGCAGCTACGAGCGGGGCGGGAATGAGCAGTTCTTC. Translation: CASSYERGGNEQFF. J is TRBJ2-1 and V is TRBV11-2; TRBD2 matches 7 bases. CDR1 and CDR2 from the germline V gene are SGHAT and FQNNGV. CDR3 size: 14 residues. V was pared by 4 bases and J by 7 bases, with 7 bases of the junction left unmatched.